This T cell receptor (beta chain) is from a study of blood T cell repertoires in COVID-19. Study at large: Samples of COVID-19 (acute and convalescent) were obtained from the United States, Italy and Spain. T cells, B-cell-depleted T cells, or PBMCs supplied cDNA or gDNA.

The length of the CDR3 is 18 residues. V dropped 0 bases and J dropped 5; count of bases not matched to a gene: 14. Germline-derived CDR1 and CDR2 are SGHDN and FVKESK. Followed longitudinally, the Seattle patients had been enrolled during active infection. In the original processing: By means of reference gene primer amplification, nucleated cell counts were estimated. The assay was immunoSEQ multiplex PCR, and TCRdb's table has in-frame clones only and misses some. Clone size and the V and J calls come from that table; the DNA yielded D and trimming. This table holds approximately 110,000 clones, about 93% found once.

The TCR comes from a man between 50 and 59 years old with COVID-19, enrolled during active disease. The sequenced material came from peripheral blood. This sequence joins TRBV14 and TRBJ2-5; 8 bases align to TRBD2. CDR3 residues: CASSQDGRAPDVGETQYF. The CDR3 DNA reads as TGTGCCAGCAGCCAAGACGGGAGGGCCCCCGATGTGGGGGAGACCCAGTACTTC.